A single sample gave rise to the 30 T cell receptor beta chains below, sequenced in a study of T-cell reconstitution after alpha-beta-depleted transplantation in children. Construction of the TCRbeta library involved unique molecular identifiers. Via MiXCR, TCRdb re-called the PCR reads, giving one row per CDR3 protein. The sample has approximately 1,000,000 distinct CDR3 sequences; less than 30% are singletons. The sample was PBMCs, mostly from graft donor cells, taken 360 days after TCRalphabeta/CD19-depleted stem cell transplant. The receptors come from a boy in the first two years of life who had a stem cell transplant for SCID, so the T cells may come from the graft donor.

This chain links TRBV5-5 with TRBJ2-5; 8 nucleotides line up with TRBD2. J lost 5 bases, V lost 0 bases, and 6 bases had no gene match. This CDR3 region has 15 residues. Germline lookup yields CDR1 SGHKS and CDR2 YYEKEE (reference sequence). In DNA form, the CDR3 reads TGTGCCAGCAGCTTGGCGGGGGGGCGGAGGGAGACCCAGTACTTC. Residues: CASSLAGGRRETQYF.

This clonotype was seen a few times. CDR3 sequence (DNA): TGTGCCACCAGCAGAGACCTCGAGGGGGAGAACACTGAAGCTTTCTTT. This sequence encodes CATSRDLEGENTEAFF. This chain connects TRBV15 to TRBJ1-1, with D possibly matching TRBD1 (6 bases). Trimming pared 0 bases from V and 1 base from J, leaving 12 bases between. Germline assignment: CDR1 LNHNV and CDR2 YYDKDF (reference sequence). The CDR3 has 16 residues.

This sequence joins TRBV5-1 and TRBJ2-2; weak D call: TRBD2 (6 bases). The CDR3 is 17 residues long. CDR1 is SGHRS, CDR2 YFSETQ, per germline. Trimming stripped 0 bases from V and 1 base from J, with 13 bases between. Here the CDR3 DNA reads TGCGCCAGCAGCTTGGGGTTCGGGGGAAGGAACACCGGGGAGCTGTTTTTT. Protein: CASSLGFGGRNTGELFF.

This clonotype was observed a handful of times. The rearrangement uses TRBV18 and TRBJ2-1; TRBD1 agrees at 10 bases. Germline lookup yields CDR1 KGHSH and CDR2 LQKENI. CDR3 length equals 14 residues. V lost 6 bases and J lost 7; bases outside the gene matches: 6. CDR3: CASSRQGARNEQFF. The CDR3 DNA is TGTGCCAGCTCTCGACAGGGGGCTCGGAATGAGCAGTTCTTC. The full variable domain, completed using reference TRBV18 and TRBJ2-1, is NAGVMQNPRHLVRRRGQEARLRCSPMKGHSHVYWYRQLPEEGLKFMVYLQKENIIDESGMPKERFSAEFPKEGPSILRIQQVVRGDSAAYFCASSRQGARNEQFFGPGTRLTVL.

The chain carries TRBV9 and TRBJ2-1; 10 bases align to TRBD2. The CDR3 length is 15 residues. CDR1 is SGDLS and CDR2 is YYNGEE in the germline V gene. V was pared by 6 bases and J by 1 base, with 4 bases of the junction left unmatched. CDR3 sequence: CASNPAGGSYNEQFF. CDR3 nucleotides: TGTGCCAGCAACCCAGCGGGGGGGTCCTACAATGAGCAGTTCTTC.

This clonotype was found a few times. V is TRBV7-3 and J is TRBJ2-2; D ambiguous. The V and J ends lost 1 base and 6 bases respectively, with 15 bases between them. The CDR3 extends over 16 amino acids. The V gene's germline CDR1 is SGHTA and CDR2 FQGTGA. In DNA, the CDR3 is TGTGCCAGCAGCTTAAACCCACACGCTAACCCCGGGGAGCTGTTTTTT. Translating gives CASSLNPHANPGELFF.

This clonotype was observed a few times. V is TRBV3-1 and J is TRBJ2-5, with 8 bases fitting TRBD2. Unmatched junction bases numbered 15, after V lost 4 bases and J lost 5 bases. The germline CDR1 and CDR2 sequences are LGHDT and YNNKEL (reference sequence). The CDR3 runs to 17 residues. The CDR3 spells CASSPLPGLATVETQYF. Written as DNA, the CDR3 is TGTGCCAGCAGCCCCCTGCCTGGACTAGCCACCGTGGAGACCCAGTACTTC.

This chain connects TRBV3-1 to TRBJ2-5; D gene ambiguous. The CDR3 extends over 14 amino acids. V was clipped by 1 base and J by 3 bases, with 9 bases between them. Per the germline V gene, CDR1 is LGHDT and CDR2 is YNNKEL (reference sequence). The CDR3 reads CASSQGQEKETQYF. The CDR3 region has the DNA TGTGCCAGCAGCCAAGGCCAGGAGAAAGAGACCCAGTACTTC.

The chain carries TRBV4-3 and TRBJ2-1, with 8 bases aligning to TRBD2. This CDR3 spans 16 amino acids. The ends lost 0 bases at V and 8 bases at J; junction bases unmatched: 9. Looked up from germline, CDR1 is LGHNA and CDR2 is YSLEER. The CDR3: CASSQDTAGDYDEQFF. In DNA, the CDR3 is TGCGCCAGCAGCCAAGATACAGCGGGGGATTACGATGAGCAGTTCTTC.

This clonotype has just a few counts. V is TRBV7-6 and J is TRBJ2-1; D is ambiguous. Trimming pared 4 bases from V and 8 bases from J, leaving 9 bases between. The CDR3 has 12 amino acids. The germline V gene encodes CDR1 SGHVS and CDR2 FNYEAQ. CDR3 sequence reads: CASSSRTDEQFF. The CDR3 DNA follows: TGTGCCAGCAGCTCGAGGACGGATGAGCAGTTCTTC.

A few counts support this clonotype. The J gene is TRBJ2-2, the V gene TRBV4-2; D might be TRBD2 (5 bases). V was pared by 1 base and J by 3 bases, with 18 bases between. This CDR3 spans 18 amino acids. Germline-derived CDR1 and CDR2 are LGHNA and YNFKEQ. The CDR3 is CASSQAGVARPYTGELFF. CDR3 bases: TGTGCCAGCAGCCAAGCCGGGGTGGCCAGGCCCTACACCGGGGAGCTGTTTTTT.

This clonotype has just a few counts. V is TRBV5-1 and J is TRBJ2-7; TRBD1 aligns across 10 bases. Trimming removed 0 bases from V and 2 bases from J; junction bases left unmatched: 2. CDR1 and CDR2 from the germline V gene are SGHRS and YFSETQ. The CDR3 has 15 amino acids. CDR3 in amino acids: CASSLGTGGAYEQYF. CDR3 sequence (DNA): TGCGCCAGCAGCTTGGGGACAGGGGGAGCCTACGAGCAGTACTTC.

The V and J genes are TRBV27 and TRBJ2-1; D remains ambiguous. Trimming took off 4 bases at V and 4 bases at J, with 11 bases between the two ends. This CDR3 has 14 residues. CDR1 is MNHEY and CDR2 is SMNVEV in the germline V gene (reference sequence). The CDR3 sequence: CASSSWTVYNEQFF. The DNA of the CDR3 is TGTGCCAGCAGTTCGTGGACGGTATACAATGAGCAGTTCTTC.

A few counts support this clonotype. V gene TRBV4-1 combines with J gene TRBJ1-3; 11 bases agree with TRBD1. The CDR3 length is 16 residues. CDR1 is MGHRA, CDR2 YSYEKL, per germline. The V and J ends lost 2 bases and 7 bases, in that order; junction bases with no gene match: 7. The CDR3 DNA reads TGCGCCAGCAGCCAACCCCGGGACAGGGGGAGGAACACCATATATTTT. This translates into CASSQPRDRGRNTIYF.

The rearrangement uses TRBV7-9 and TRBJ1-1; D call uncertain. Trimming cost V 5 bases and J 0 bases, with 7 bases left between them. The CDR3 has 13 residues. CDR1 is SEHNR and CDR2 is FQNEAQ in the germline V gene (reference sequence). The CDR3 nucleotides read TGTGCCAGCAGCCCACACATGAACACTGAAGCTTTCTTT. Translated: CASSPHMNTEAFF. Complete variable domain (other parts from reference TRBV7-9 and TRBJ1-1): DTGVSQNPRHKITKRGQNVTFRCDPISEHNRLYWYRQTLGQGPEFLTYFQNEAQLEKSRLLSDRFSAERPKGSFSTLEIQRTEQGDSAMYLCASSPHMNTEAFFGQGTRLTVV.

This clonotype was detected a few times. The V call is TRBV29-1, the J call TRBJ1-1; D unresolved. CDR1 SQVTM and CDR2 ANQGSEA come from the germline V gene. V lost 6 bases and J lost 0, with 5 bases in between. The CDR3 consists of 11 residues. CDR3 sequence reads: CSVRVNTEAFF. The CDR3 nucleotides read TGCAGCGTCCGGGTGAACACTGAAGCTTTCTTT.

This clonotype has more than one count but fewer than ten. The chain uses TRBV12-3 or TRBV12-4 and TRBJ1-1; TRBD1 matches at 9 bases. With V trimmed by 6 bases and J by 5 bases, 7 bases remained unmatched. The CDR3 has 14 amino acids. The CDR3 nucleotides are TGTGCCAGCAGCGGGGACAGGGCTTATACTGAAGCTTTCTTT. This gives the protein CASSGDRAYTEAFF.

CDR3 nucleotides: TGTGCCACCAGCAGAGTGGGACAGGGGGATGGCTATGGCTACACCTTC. This codes for CATSRVGQGDGYGYTF. V is TRBV15 and J is TRBJ1-2, with 11 bases that match TRBD1. The V segment lost 1 base and the J segment 4 bases; nucleotides outside the gene matches: 5. The CDR3 has 16 residues. Germline lookup yields CDR1 LNHNV and CDR2 YYDKDF (reference sequence).

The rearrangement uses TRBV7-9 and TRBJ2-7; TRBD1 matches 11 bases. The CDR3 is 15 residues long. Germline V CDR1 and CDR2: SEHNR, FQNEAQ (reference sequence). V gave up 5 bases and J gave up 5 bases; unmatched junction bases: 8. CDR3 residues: CASSPPGQGVDEQYF. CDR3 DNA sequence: TGTGCCAGCAGCCCCCCGGGACAGGGGGTCGACGAGCAGTACTTC.

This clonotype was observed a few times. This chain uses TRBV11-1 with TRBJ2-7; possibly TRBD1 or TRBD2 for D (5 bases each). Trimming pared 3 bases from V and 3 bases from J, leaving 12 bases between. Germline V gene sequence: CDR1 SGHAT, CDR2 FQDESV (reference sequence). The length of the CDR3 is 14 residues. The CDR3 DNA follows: TGTGCCAGCAGCTTCCGGGACGGCGGCTACGAGCAGTACTTC. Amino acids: CASSFRDGGYEQYF.

For the CDR3, the DNA is TGCAGTGCAAAGATAAGGTCGAACACTGAAGCTTTCTTT. Its translation: CSAKIRSNTEAFF. The chain carries TRBV20-1 and TRBJ1-1, with D unresolved. The CDR3 length is 13 residues. CDR1 and CDR2 from the germline V gene are DFQATT and SNEGSKA (reference sequence). Trimming took 6 bases from V and 1 from J, leaving 12 bases between them.

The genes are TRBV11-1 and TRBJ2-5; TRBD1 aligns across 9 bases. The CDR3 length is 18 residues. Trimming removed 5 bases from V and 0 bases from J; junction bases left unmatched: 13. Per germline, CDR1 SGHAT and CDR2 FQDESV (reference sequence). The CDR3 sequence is CASSTRSLRDRDQETQYF. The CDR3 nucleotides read TGTGCCAGCAGCACAAGGTCCCTAAGGGACAGGGACCAAGAGACCCAGTACTTC.

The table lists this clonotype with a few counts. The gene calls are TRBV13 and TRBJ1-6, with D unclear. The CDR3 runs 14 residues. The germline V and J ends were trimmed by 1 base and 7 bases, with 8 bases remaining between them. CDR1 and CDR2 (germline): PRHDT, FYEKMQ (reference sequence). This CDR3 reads CASSLARSNSPLHF. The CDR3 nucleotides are TGTGCCAGCAGCTTAGCCAGGAGCAATTCACCCCTCCACTTT.

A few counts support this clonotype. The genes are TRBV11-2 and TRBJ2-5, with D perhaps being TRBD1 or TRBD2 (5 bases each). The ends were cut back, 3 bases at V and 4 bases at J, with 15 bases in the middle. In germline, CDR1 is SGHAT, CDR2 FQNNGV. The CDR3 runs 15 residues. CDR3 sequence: CASSLGGGDGETQYF. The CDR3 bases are TGTGCCAGCAGCTTGGGTGGGGGAGACGGAGAGACCCAGTACTTC. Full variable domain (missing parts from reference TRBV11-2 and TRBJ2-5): EAGVAQSPRYKIIEKRQSVAFWCNPISGHATLYWYQQILGQGPKLLIQFQNNGVVDDSQLPKDRFSAERLKGVDSTLKIQPAKLEDSAVYLCASSLGGGDGETQYFGPGTRLLVL.

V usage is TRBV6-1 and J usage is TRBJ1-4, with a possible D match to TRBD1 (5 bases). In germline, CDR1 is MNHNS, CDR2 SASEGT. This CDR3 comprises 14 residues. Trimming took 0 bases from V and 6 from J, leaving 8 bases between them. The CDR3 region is CASSEAGGDEKLFF. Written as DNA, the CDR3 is TGTGCCAGCAGTGAAGCGGGGGGAGATGAAAAACTGTTTTTT.

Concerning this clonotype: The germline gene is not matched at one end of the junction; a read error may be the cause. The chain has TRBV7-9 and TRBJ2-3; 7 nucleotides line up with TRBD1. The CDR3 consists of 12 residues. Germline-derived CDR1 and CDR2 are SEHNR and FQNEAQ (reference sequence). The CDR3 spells CASSPGDRGPSF. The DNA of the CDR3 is TGTGCCAGCAGCCCCGGGGACAGAGGCCCCTCTTTT.

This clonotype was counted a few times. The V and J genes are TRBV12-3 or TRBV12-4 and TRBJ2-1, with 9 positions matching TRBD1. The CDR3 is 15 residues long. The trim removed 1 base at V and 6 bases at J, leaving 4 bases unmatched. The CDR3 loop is CASSLGTGDGNEQFF. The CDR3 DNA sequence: TGTGCCAGCAGTTTAGGGACAGGGGACGGCAATGAGCAGTTCTTC.

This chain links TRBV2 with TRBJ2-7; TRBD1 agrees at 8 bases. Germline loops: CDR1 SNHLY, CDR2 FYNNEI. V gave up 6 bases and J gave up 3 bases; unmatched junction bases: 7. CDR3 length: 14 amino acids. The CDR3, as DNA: TGTGCCAGCAGACAGGGGGGCGTTTTCTACGAGCAGTACTTC. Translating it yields CASRQGGVFYEQYF.

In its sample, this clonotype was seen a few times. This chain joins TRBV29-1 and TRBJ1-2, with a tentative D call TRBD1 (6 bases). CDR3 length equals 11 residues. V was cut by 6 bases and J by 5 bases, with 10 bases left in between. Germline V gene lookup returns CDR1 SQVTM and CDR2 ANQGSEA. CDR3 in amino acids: CSVDTGYGYTF. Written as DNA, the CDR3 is TGCAGCGTGGACACAGGGTATGGCTACACCTTC.

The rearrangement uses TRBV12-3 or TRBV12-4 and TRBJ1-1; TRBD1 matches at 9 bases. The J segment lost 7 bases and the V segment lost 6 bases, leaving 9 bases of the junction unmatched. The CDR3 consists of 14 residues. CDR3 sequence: CASRFTQGAGEAFF. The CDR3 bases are TGTGCCAGCAGGTTCACACAGGGGGCGGGTGAAGCTTTCTTT.